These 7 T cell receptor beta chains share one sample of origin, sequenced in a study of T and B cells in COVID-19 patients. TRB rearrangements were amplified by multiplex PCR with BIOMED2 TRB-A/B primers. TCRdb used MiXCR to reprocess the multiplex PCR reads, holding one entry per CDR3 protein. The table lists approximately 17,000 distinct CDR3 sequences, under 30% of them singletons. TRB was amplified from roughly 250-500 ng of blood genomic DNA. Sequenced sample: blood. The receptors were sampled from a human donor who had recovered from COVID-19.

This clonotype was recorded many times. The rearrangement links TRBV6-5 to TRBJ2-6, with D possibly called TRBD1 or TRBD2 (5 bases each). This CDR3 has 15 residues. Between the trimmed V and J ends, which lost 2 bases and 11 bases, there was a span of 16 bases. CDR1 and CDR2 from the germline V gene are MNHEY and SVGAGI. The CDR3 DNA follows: TGTGCCAGCAGTTACCACAAAACGGGGCCGGACGTCCTGACTTTC. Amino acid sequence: CASSYHKTGPDVLTF.

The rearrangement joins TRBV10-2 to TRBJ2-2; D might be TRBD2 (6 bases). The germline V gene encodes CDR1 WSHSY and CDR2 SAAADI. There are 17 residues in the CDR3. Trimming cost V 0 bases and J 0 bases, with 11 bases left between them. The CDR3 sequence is CASSESKEGPNTGELFF. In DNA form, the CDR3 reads TGCGCCAGCAGTGAGTCGAAGGAGGGGCCGAACACCGGGGAGCTGTTTTTT.

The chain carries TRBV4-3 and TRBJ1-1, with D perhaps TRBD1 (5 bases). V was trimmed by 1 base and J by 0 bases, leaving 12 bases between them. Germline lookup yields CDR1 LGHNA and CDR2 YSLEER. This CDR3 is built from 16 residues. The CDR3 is CASSQGAGRMNTEAFF. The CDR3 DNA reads TGCGCCAGCAGCCAAGGGGCAGGGAGAATGAACACTGAAGCTTTCTTT.

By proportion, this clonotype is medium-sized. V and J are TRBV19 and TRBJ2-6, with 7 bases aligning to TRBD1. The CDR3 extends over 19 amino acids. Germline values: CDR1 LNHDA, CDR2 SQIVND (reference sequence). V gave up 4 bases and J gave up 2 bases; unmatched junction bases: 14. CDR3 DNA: TGTGCCAGTAGTACACGAGCCTTAGGGGGCGCGGCTGGGGCCAACGTCCTGACTTTC. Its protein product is CASSTRALGGAAGANVLTF. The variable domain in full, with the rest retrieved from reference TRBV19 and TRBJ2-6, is DGGITQSPKYLFRKEGQNVTLSCEQNLNHDAMYWYRQDPGQGLRLIYYSQIVNDFQKGDIAEGYSVSREKKESFPLTVTSAQKNPTAFYLCASSTRALGGAAGANVLTFGAGSRLTVL.

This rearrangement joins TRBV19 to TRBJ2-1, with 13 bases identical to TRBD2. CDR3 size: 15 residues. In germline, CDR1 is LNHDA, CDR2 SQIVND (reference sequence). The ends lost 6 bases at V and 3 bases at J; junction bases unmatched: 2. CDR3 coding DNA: TGTGCCAGTAGCGGGACTAGCGGGGTCTACAATGAGCAGTTCTTC. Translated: CASSGTSGVYNEQFF.

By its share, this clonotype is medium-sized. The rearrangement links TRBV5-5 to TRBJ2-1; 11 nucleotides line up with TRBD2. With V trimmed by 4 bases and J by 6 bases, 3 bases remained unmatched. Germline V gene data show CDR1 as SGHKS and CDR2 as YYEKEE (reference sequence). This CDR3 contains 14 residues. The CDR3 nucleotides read TGTGCCAGCAGCACCGGGACTAGCGGCAATGAGCAGTTCTTC. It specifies CASSTGTSGNEQFF. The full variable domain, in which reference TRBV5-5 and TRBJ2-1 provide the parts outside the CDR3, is DAGVTQSPTHLIKTRGQQVTLRCSPISGHKSVSWYQQVLGQGPQFIFQYYEKEERGRGNFPDRFSARQFPNYSSELNVNALLLGDSALYLCASSTGTSGNEQFFGPGTRLTVL.

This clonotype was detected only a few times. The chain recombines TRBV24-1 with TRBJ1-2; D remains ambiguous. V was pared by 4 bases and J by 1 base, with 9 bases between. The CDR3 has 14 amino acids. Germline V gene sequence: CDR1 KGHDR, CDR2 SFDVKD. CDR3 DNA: TGTGCCACCAGTGACCCTGGAGATAACTATGGCTACACCTTC. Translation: CATSDPGDNYGYTF.